Following are 15 T cell receptor beta chains from one sample sequenced in a study of blood T cell repertoires in COVID-19. TCRdb's copy holds only in-frame clones and misses some; the assay was immunoSEQ multiplex PCR. The repertoire holds hundreds of thousands of clones, with around 90% as singletons. Sequencing was done on a sample of peripheral blood. These TCRs come from a man between 65 and 85 years old with acute or convalescent COVID-19.

V is TRBV7-6 and J is TRBJ1-6, with no clear D. The CDR3 has 16 amino acids. Germline loops: CDR1 SGHVS, CDR2 FNYEAQ. V was trimmed by 1 base and J by 6 bases, leaving 13 bases between them. CDR3: CASSLGRGSGNSPLHF. The CDR3 nucleotides read TGTGCCAGCAGCTTAGGACGAGGGAGCGGTAATTCACCCCTCCACTTT.

V is TRBV28 and J is TRBJ2-5; 9 bases agree with TRBD2. Germline loops: CDR1 MDHEN, CDR2 SYDVKM. The CDR3 is 15 residues long. Trimming cost V 2 bases and J 2 bases; bases outside gene matches: 3. For the CDR3, the DNA is TGTGCCAGCAGTTTACTGAGCGGGGGGCAAGAGACCCAGTACTTC. Translation gives CASSLLSGGQETQYF.

This rearrangement joins TRBV7-9 to TRBJ2-1; 16 nucleotides align to TRBD2. The CDR3 spans 16 residues. CDR1 and CDR2 (germline): SEHNR, FQNEAQ (reference sequence). V trimming: 5 bases; J trimming: 7 bases; junction bases outside the gene matches: 5. In DNA, the CDR3 is TGTGCCAGCAGCCCCGGGACTAGCGGGGGGGGAAATGAGCAGTTCTTC. This encodes CASSPGTSGGGNEQFF.

This clone was recorded a few times. The chain links TRBV10-3 to TRBJ1-1; D gene unclear. V was trimmed by 6 bases and J by 4 bases, leaving 12 bases between them. This CDR3 region has 13 residues. Germline lookup yields CDR1 ENHRY and CDR2 SYGVKD. The CDR3 loop reads CAIRGSESTEAFF. The CDR3 nucleotides read TGTGCCATCAGAGGCAGCGAGTCCACTGAAGCTTTCTTT.

This chain joins TRBV19 and TRBJ1-4; TRBD1 agrees at 7 bases. Germline CDR1 reads LNHDA; CDR2 reads SQIVND (reference sequence). This CDR3 spans 15 amino acids. The V gene end was trimmed by 4 bases and the J gene end by 8 bases; junction bases not matched to a gene: 10. For the CDR3, the DNA is TGTGCCAGTAGTACCGCATCGACAGGGTGGGAAAAACTGTTTTTT. This gives the protein CASSTASTGWEKLFF.

V gene TRBV6-2 or TRBV6-3 combines with J gene TRBJ2-7; the D gene is possibly TRBD2 (6 bases). This CDR3 comprises 14 residues. CDR1 MNHEY and CDR2 SVGEGT come from the germline V gene. V was shortened by 2 bases and J by 3 bases, with 11 bases between the two germline ends. The CDR3: CASSYTGLSYEQYF. DNA for the CDR3: TGTGCCAGCAGTTACACCGGACTAAGCTACGAGCAGTACTTC.

This clone was found many times. CDR3 bases: TGTGCCAGCAGCACAGGGGTAGCTAACTATGGCTACACCTTC. Amino acids: CASSTGVANYGYTF. V is TRBV28 and J is TRBJ1-2, with 7 bases identical to TRBD1. Germline lookup yields CDR1 MDHEN and CDR2 SYDVKM. Trimming took 6 bases from V and 0 from J; bases not matched to a gene: 4. The length of the CDR3 is 14 residues.

The chain recombines TRBV4-2 with TRBJ2-7; D is possibly TRBD2 (5 bases). V was trimmed by 1 base and J by 3 bases, leaving 13 bases between them. The CDR3 runs 15 residues. CDR1 and CDR2 (germline): LGHNA, YNFKEQ. The CDR3 nucleotides read TGTGCCAGCAGCCAAGTCGCGGGTGAGGGCTACGAGCAGTACTTC. Translated: CASSQVAGEGYEQYF.

The genes are TRBV3-1 (or the pseudogene TRBV3-2) and TRBJ1-6, with D tentatively TRBD1 (6 bases). The germline V gene has CDR1 LGHDT and CDR2 YNNKEL (reference sequence). The CDR3 runs to 15 residues. V dropped 1 base and J dropped 5 bases, with 9 bases sitting between them. This CDR3 is CASSQGQADNSPLHF. CDR3 nucleotide sequence: TGTGCCAGCAGCCAAGGACAGGCAGATAATTCACCCCTCCACTTT.

The CDR3 here is CAISESNSGGMGADTQYF. The CDR3 nucleotides are TGTGCCATCAGTGAGTCTAATAGCGGGGGAATGGGAGCAGATACGCAGTATTTT. The rearrangement links TRBV10-3 to TRBJ2-3; 9 bases agree with TRBD2. V lost 0 bases and J lost 4; bases outside the gene matches: 11. The CDR3 has 18 amino acids. Germline assignment: CDR1 ENHRY and CDR2 SYGVKD.

The chain carries TRBV5-1 and TRBJ2-5; TRBD2 matches 11 bases. The V and J ends lost 4 bases and 5 bases, in that order; junction bases with no gene match: 10. This CDR3 spans 16 amino acids. Germline loops: CDR1 SGHRS, CDR2 YFSETQ. The CDR3: CASSPTSGKGRETQYF. CDR3 coding DNA: TGCGCCAGCAGCCCGACTAGCGGGAAGGGGCGCGAGACCCAGTACTTC.

This chain uses TRBV28 with TRBJ1-5; no firm D call. CDR3 length: 18 residues. Germline V gene sequence: CDR1 MDHEN, CDR2 SYDVKM. Deletions cut 2 bases from V and 0 bases from J, with 17 bases between. This chain's CDR3 is CASSLKAGLRYSNQPQHF. CDR3 nucleotide sequence: TGTGCCAGCAGTTTAAAGGCAGGTCTGCGTTATAGCAATCAGCCCCAGCATTTT.

The V call is TRBV5-8, the J call TRBJ1-2; 7 nucleotides match TRBD1. Germline lookup yields CDR1 SGHTS and CDR2 YDEGEE. The CDR3 spans 14 residues. Losses at the gene ends were 4 bases for V and 8 bases for J; bases not matched to a gene: 11. The CDR3: CASSPDRVVNGYTF. The CDR3, as DNA: TGTGCCAGCAGCCCCGACAGGGTGGTGAACGGCTACACCTTC.

The V gene is TRBV28, the J gene TRBJ1-3; the D gene is possibly TRBD1 (5 bases). Deletions cut 8 bases from V and 1 base from J, with 12 bases between. The CDR3 covers 14 residues. Germline lookup yields CDR1 MDHEN and CDR2 SYDVKM. The CDR3 here is CASFTGTSGNTIYF. The CDR3 bases are TGTGCCAGCTTCACCGGGACTTCTGGAAACACCATATATTTT. The entire variable domain, with the rest obtained from reference TRBV28 and TRBJ1-3, is as follows: DVKVTQSSRYLVKRTGEKVFLECVQDMDHENMFWYRQDPGLGLRLIYFSYDVKMKEKGDIPEGYSVSREKKERFSLILESASTNQTSMYLCASFTGTSGNTIYFGEGSWLTVV.

The chain is built from TRBV7-9 and TRBJ2-7; unclear D gene. The V gene's germline CDR1 is SEHNR and CDR2 FQNEAQ (reference sequence). V dropped 3 bases and J dropped 5 bases, with 14 bases sitting between them. The CDR3 runs to 14 residues. CDR3 nucleotide sequence: TGTGCCAGCAGCTTTCGGGTAGTAACGGACGAGCAGTACTTC. Translating it yields CASSFRVVTDEQYF.